The 16 T cell receptor beta chains presented below share a single source sample, sequenced in a study of post-analysis software for immune sequencing data. General observations from the study: Included in a set of 5 or 6 TRBV segments more frequent in patients than controls were TRBV5-6, TRBV5-1 and TRBV20-1.

What these receptors recognize is not known. Researchers reported that TCR beta cDNA libraries carried unique molecular identifiers. TCRdb itself ran the PCR reads through MiXCR, one entry per CDR3 protein. This sample has about 430,000 distinct CDR3 sequences; approximately 39% occur once, and the top ten carry 7.6%. The specimen sequenced was blood. Receptor source: a girl under 10 years old with multiple sclerosis.

This chain uses TRBV7-9 with TRBJ2-5; D may be TRBD1 or TRBD2 (5 bases each). V dropped 3 bases and J dropped 13 bases, with 15 bases sitting between them. The CDR3 runs to 12 residues. Per germline, CDR1 SEHNR and CDR2 FQNEAQ (reference sequence). The CDR3 is CASSFEWDGSYF. CDR3 nucleotide sequence: TGTGCCAGCAGCTTCGAGTGGGACGGGTCGTACTTC.

The chain combines TRBV24-1 with TRBJ2-7; 9 bases align to TRBD1. CDR1 is KGHDR and CDR2 is SFDVKD in the germline V gene. The junction had 5 bases not matched to a gene; V was cut back by 3 bases and J by 6 bases. The CDR3 length is 14 residues. This CDR3 is CATSDTGQGGEQYF. The CDR3 nucleotides are TGTGCCACCAGTGATACGGGACAGGGAGGCGAGCAGTACTTC.

This chain connects TRBV5-5 to TRBJ2-1; the D is unclear. CDR1 is SGHKS, CDR2 YYEKEE, per germline (reference sequence). Between the trimmed V and J ends, which lost 0 bases and 10 bases, there was a span of 5 bases. CDR3 size: 11 residues. CDR3 sequence (DNA): TGTGCCAGCAGCTTGGTGGCGGAGCAGTTCTTC. It codes for CASSLVAEQFF.

The rearrangement uses TRBV7-3 and TRBJ2-7; 7 positions agree with TRBD1. Trimming removed 1 base from V and 0 bases from J; junction bases left unmatched: 3. The CDR3 sequence is 15 residues long. Looked up from germline, CDR1 is SGHTA and CDR2 is FQGTGA. This CDR3 reads CASSLRGGNSYEQYF. Written as DNA, the CDR3 is TGTGCCAGCAGCTTAAGAGGGGGCAACTCCTACGAGCAGTACTTC.

V gene TRBV2 combines with J gene TRBJ2-5; 8 bases are a match to TRBD1. Germline values: CDR1 SNHLY, CDR2 FYNNEI. The V and J ends lost 3 bases and 5 bases, in that order; junction bases with no gene match: 5. CDR3 size: 14 residues. The CDR3 is CASSEGRGPETQYF. The CDR3 DNA is TGTGCCAGCAGTGAGGGCAGGGGGCCGGAGACCCAGTACTTC. The full variable domain, in which reference TRBV2 and TRBJ2-5 provide the parts outside the CDR3, is EPEVTQTPSHQVTQMGQEVILRCVPISNHLYFYWYRQILGQKVEFLVSFYNNEISEKSEIFDDQFSVERPDGSNFTLKIRSTKLEDSAMYFCASSEGRGPETQYFGPGTRLLVL.

V usage is TRBV6-5 and J usage is TRBJ2-3; weak D call: TRBD2 (5 bases). In germline, CDR1 is MNHEY, CDR2 SVGAGI. V lost 5 bases, J lost 2 bases, and 8 bases lay in between. The length of the CDR3 is 13 residues. CDR3 residues: CASSGSDTDTQYF. CDR3 bases: TGTGCCAGCAGTGGTAGCGACACAGATACGCAGTATTTT.

The chain links TRBV20-1 to TRBJ1-5; D gene uncertain. This CDR3 spans 14 amino acids. Trimming stripped 6 bases from V and 3 bases from J, with 15 bases between. The germline V gene encodes CDR1 DFQATT and CDR2 SNEGSKA (reference sequence). CDR3 sequence reads: CSAPGRYNNQPQHF. DNA for the CDR3: TGCAGTGCACCAGGACGCTATAACAATCAGCCCCAGCATTTT.

The chain joins TRBV19 to TRBJ2-1; D gene uncertain. Trimming removed 2 bases from V and 8 bases from J, with 10 bases in between. This CDR3 has 13 residues. Germline V gives CDR1 LNHDA, CDR2 SQIVND (reference sequence). The CDR3 coding sequence is TGTGCCAGTAGTATAACAAAAAACGATGAGCAGTTCTTC. It yields the protein CASSITKNDEQFF.

This clonotype has just a few counts. The V call is TRBV6-2 or TRBV6-3, the J call TRBJ2-1, with 9 positions matching TRBD2. The CDR3 is made up of 14 amino acids. The germline CDR1 and CDR2 sequences are MNHEY and SVGEGT. The trim removed 9 bases at V and 4 bases at J, leaving 7 bases unmatched. The CDR3 spells CASNSGSWYNEQFF. The CDR3 DNA reads TGTGCCAGTAATAGCGGGAGTTGGTACAATGAGCAGTTCTTC.

This clonotype was observed a handful of times. The chain couples TRBV10-3 to TRBJ1-1, with D unresolved. CDR1 and CDR2 from the germline V gene are ENHRY and SYGVKD. V lost 1 base and J 1 base, leaving 7 bases between the germline ends. The CDR3 sequence is 14 residues long. CDR3 nucleotide sequence: TGTGCCATCAGTGAGTACTCCCCGAACACTGAAGCTTTCTTT. As protein: CAISEYSPNTEAFF.

This clonotype was observed at least ten times. CDR3 sequence: CASSFRGGYEQFF. The CDR3 DNA follows: TGTGCCAGCAGTTTCAGGGGAGGCTATGAGCAGTTCTTC. The chain combines TRBV6-5 with TRBJ2-1; TRBD1 or TRBD2 may be the D gene (6 bases each). This CDR3 contains 13 residues. The ends were cut back, 4 bases at V and 8 bases at J, with 12 bases in the middle. Looked up from germline, CDR1 is MNHEY and CDR2 is SVGAGI.

The J gene is TRBJ2-7, the V gene TRBV7-2; 7 nucleotides match TRBD1. After removal of 3 bases from V and 6 bases from J, the junction contained 11 bases not matched to a gene. CDR1 and CDR2 from the germline V gene are SGHTA and FQGNSA. This CDR3 contains 15 residues. The DNA for the CDR3 is TGTGCCAGCAGCTTCGACAGGGACCTTAAGGGCGAGCAGTACTTC. Encoded protein: CASSFDRDLKGEQYF.

V gene TRBV9 combines with J gene TRBJ2-1, with 10 bases lining up with TRBD2. This CDR3 spans 15 amino acids. Trimming cost V 0 bases and J 8 bases; bases outside gene matches: 5. Germline CDR1 is SGDLS and CDR2 is YYNGEE. CDR3 protein: CASSVEGLASDEQFF. The DNA for the CDR3 is TGTGCCAGCAGCGTAGAGGGACTAGCGAGCGATGAGCAGTTCTTC.

This clonotype was observed a few times. The junction differs from germline at one of its ends, possibly a read error. The chain employs TRBV7-2 and TRBJ2-7; TRBD2 agrees at 7 bases. The CDR3 spans 10 residues. Looked up from germline, CDR1 is SGHTA and CDR2 is FQGNSA. CDR3: CLSGGYEQYF. DNA of the CDR3: TGCCTTTCGGGGGGTTACGAGCAGTACTTC.

The chain recombines TRBV9 with TRBJ2-7, with D possibly being TRBD1 (5 bases). Between the trimmed V and J ends, which lost 4 bases and 4 bases, there was a span of 12 bases. Germline V gives CDR1 SGDLS, CDR2 YYNGEE. This CDR3 has 13 amino acids. The chain's CDR3 is CASSPSQGYEQYF. Written as DNA, the CDR3 is TGTGCCAGCAGCCCCTCCCAGGGTTACGAGCAGTACTTC.

This clonotype was picked up a small number of times. The J gene is TRBJ2-7, the V gene TRBV5-4, with 12 positions matching TRBD2. The CDR3 spans 15 residues. Germline trimming cut 4 bases from V and 2 bases from J; bases unmatched to any gene: 4. Germline V gives CDR1 SGHNT, CDR2 YYREEE (reference sequence). This CDR3 is CASSKASGGAYEQYF. The CDR3 nucleotides are TGTGCCAGCAGCAAGGCTAGCGGGGGGGCCTACGAGCAGTACTTC.